One sample yielded the 5 T cell receptor beta chains listed below, sequenced in a study of blood T cell repertoires in COVID-19. TCRdb keeps only in-frame clones here, not all; method: immunoSEQ multiplex PCR. Seen here are approximately 90,000 clones, 85% observed once, and the top ten hold 35% to 45%. The material sequenced was peripheral blood. All receptors come from an elderly man with acute or convalescent COVID-19.

This clone has a single count. This chain joins TRBV19 and TRBJ1-5; D is perhaps TRBD1 (6 bases). Germline CDR1 reads LNHDA; CDR2 reads SQIVND (reference sequence). The CDR3 extends over 14 amino acids. Trimming cost V 5 bases and J 1 base, with 9 bases left between them. The CDR3 loop reads CASSLQGSNQPQHF. The DNA of the CDR3 is TGTGCCAGTAGTCTCCAGGGGAGCAATCAGCCCCAGCATTTT.

V and J are TRBV5-1 and TRBJ1-1, with 7 bases matching TRBD1. The CDR3 loop spans 16 amino acids. The germline V gene encodes CDR1 SGHRS and CDR2 YFSETQ. Trimming at V came to 0 bases and at J to 3 bases, leaving 8 bases not matched to a gene. DNA for the CDR3: TGCGCCAGCAGCTTGGAATGGGTCAGGGGGGACACTGAAGCTTTCTTT. As protein: CASSLEWVRGDTEAFF.

The chain uses TRBV5-1 and TRBJ2-1, with 7 bases aligning to TRBD1. There are 16 residues in the CDR3. Germline CDR1 is SGHRS and CDR2 is YFSETQ. With 4 bases clipped from V and 0 bases from J, the junction kept 7 bases outside the gene matches. In DNA form, the CDR3 reads TGCGCCAGCAGCCCTGAGGGACAGTTCTCCTACAATGAGCAGTTCTTC. Residues: CASSPEGQFSYNEQFF.

The chain has TRBV7-9 and TRBJ2-5; a weak D match, TRBD2 (5 bases). V was pared by 0 bases and J by 4 bases, with 12 bases between. CDR3 length: 15 amino acids. CDR1 and CDR2 from the germline V gene are SEHNR and FQNEAQ (reference sequence). CDR3 DNA sequence: TGTGCCAGCAGCTTAGCGGGTTCGGGGTCAGAGACCCAGTACTTC. Protein: CASSLAGSGSETQYF.

The rearrangement links TRBV18 to TRBJ2-5; 7 bases align to TRBD1. The CDR3 has 14 residues. Trimming took 3 bases from V and 2 from J; bases not matched to a gene: 3. Per the germline V gene, CDR1 is KGHSH and CDR2 is LQKENI. CDR3 DNA sequence: TGTGCCAGCTCACCGACAGGGTTTCAAGAGACCCAGTACTTC. Amino acid sequence: CASSPTGFQETQYF. The full variable domain, completed using reference TRBV18 and TRBJ2-5, is NAGVMQNPRHLVRRRGQEARLRCSPMKGHSHVYWYRQLPEEGLKFMVYLQKENIIDESGMPKERFSAEFPKEGPSILRIQQVVRGDSAAYFCASSPTGFQETQYFGPGTRLLVL.